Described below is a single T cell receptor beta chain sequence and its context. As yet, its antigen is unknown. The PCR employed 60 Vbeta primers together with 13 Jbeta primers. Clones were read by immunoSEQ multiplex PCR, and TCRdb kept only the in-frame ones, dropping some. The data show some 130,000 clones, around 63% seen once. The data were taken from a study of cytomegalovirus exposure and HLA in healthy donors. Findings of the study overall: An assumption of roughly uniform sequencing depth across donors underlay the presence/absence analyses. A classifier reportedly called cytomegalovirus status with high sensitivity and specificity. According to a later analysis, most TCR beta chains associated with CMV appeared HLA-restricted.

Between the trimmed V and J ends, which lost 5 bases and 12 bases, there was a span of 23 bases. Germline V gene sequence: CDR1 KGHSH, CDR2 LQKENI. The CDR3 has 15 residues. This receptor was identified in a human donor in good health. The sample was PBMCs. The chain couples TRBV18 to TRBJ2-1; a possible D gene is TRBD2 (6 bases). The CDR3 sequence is CASSGRSGTPPRQFF. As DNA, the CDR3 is TGTGCCAGCTCAGGGCGATCCGGGACTCCGCCGAGGCAGTTCTTC.